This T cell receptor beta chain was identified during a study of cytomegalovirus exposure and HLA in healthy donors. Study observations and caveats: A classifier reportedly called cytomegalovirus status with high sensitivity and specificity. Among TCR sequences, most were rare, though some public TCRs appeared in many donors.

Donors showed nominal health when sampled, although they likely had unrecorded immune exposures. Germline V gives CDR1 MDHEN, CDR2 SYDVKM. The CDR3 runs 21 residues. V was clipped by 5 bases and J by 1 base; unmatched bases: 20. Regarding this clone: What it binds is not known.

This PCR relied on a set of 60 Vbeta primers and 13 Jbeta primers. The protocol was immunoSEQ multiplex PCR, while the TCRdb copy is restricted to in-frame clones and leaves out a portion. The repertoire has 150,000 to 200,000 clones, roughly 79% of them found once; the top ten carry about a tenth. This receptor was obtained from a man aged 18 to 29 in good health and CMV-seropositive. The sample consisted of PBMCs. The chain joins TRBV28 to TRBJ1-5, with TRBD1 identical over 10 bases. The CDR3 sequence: CASSLNYELQGTGVSNQPQHF. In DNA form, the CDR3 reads TGTGCCAGCAGTCTGAACTACGAACTTCAAGGGACAGGGGTAAGCAATCAGCCCCAGCATTTT.